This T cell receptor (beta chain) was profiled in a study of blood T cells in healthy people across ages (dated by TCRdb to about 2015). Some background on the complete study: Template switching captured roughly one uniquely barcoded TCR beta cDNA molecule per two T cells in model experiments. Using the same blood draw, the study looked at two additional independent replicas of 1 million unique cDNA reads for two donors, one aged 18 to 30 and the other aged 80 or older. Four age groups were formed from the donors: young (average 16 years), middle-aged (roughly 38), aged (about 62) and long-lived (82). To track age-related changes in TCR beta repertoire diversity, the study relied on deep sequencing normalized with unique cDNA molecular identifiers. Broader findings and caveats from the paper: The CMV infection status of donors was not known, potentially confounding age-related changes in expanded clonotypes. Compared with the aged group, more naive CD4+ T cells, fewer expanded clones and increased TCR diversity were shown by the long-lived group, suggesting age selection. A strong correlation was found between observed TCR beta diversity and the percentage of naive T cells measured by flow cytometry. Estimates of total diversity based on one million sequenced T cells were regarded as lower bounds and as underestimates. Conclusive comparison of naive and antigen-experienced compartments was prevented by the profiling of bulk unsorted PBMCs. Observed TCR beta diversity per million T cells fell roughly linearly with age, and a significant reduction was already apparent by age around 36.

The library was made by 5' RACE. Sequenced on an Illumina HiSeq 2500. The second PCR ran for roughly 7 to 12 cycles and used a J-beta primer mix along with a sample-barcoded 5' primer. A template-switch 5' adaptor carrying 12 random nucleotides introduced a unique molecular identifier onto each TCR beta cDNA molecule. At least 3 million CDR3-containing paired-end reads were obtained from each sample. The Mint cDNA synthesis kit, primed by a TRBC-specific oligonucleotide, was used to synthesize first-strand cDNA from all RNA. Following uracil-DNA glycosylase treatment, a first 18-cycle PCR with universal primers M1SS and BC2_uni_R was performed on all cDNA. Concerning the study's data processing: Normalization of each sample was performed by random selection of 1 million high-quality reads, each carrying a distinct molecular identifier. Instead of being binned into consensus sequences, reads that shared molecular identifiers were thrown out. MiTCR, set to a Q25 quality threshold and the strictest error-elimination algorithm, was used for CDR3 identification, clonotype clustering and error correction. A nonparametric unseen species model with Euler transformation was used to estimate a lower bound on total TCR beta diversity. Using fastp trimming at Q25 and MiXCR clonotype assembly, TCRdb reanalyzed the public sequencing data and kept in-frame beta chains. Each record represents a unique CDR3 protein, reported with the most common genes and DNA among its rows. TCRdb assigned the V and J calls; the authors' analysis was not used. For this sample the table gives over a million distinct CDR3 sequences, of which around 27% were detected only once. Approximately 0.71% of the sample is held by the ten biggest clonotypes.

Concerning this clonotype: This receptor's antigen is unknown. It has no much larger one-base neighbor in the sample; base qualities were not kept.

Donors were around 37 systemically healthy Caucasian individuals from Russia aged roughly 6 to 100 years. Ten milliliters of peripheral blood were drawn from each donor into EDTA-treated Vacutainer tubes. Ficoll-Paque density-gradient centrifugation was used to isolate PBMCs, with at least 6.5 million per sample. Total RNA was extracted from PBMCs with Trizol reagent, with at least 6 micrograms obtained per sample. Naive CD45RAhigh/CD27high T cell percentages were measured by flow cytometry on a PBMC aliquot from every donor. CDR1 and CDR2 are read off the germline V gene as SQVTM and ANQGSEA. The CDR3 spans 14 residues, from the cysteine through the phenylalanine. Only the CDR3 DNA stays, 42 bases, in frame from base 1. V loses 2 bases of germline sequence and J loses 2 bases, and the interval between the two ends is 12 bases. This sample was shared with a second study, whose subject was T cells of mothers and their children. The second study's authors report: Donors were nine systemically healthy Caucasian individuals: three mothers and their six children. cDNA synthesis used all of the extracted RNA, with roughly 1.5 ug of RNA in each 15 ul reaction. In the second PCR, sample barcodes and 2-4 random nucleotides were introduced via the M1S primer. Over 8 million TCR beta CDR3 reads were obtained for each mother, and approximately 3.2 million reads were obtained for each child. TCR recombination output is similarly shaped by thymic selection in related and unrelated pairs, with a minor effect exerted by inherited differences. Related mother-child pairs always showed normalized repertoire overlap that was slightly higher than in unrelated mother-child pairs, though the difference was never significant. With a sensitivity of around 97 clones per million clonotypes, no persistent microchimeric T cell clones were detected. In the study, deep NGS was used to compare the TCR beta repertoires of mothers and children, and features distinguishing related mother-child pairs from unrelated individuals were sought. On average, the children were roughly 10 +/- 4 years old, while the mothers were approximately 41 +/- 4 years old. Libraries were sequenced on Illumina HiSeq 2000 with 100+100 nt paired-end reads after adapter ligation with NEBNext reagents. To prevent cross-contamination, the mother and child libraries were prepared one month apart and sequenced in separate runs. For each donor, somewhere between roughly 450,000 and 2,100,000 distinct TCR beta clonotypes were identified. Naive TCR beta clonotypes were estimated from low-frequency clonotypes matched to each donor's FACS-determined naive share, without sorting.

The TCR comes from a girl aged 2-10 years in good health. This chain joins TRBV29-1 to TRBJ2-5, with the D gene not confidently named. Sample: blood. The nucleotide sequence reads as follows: TGCAGCGTTGAAACGGCCCGAAGGCAAGAGACCCAGTACTTC. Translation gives CSVETARRQETQYF.